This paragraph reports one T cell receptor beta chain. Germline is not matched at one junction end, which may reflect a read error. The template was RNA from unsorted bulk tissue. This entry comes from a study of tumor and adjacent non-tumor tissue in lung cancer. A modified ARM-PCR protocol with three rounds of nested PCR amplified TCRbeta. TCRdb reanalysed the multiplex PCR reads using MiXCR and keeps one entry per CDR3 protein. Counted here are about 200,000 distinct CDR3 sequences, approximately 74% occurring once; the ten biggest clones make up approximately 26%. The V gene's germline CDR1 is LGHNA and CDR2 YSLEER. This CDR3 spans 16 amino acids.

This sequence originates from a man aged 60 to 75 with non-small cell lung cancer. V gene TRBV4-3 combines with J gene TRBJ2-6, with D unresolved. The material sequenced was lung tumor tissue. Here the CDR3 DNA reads TGCGCCAGCAGCCGAGAGGCGGTGTCTGCGGCCAACGTACTGACTTTC. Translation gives CASSREAVSAANVLTF.